The T cell receptor beta chain under discussion was sequenced for a study of blood T cell repertoires in COVID-19. Libraries were prepared by immunoSEQ multiplex PCR; TCRdb keeps only in-frame clonotypes and omits some of them. The profile covers about 170,000 clones, with more than 85% appearing a single time and around 0.6% taken by the ten largest. The CDR3 loop spans 14 amino acids. CDR1 and CDR2 from the germline V gene are MNHNY and SVGAGI (reference sequence). V dropped 5 bases and J dropped 2 bases, with 10 bases sitting between them. Specimen: peripheral blood. The clonotype comes from a man aged 60 to 75 with COVID-19, enrolled during active disease. The rearrangement uses TRBV6-6 and TRBJ2-1; TRBD1 might be the D (5 bases). The CDR3 DNA reads as TGTGCCAGCAGTCCAGAAGGGGCCTACAATGAGCAGTTCTTC. Protein: CASSPEGAYNEQFF.